This T cell receptor beta chain stems from a study of T cell repertoires in cytomegalovirus infection. Notes on the study in general: Predominance within the ex vivo response was attributable to HLA-C-restricted CMV-specific TCR beta clonotypes. CMV carriers having the relevant HLA were flagged by cumulative public TCR beta family frequency.

This clonotype was observed a few times. The antigen remains undetermined. V lost 1 base to trimming and J lost 11 bases, with 15 bases between them. The CDR3 runs 14 residues. The germline gives CDR1 SEHNR, CDR2 FQNEAQ (reference sequence). TCRdb reprocessed the reads via MiXCR and lists one record per CDR3 protein. The data contain around 550,000 distinct CDR3 sequences, about 26% of them singletons. Sequenced sample: PBMCs. The genes are TRBV7-9 and TRBJ2-4, with a weak D call TRBD2 (5 bases). The receptor comes from a human donor in good health (CMV status not recorded). Some clones in this sample may be carry-over from other donors' samples. CDR3 protein: CASSLVREPVVQYF. The DNA of the CDR3 is TGTGCCAGCAGCTTAGTACGGGAACCCGTGGTTCAGTACTTC.